Reported below is one T cell receptor beta chain. This record comes from a study of blood T cell repertoires in COVID-19. As for the study in general: Sites across the United States, Italy and Spain contributed samples from acute and convalescent COVID-19. T cells, B-cell-depleted T cells, or PBMCs supplied cDNA or gDNA.

In the study's own analysis: Amplifying reference gene primers gave estimates of nucleated cell counts. Sequenced by immunoSEQ multiplex PCR; TCRdb stores in-frame clones only, minus some. V and J calls and clone size follow that table, whereas D and trimming were derived from the DNA. The data contain 91,000 or so clones, roughly 89% of them singletons. Germline CDR1 reads SGDLS; CDR2 reads YYNGEE. V was pared by 0 bases and J by 7 bases, with 6 bases of the junction left unmatched. The length of the CDR3 is 15 residues. The V gene is TRBV9, the J gene TRBJ2-2; 7 positions match TRBD1. The receptor was isolated from a human donor in a cohort sampled during active COVID-19. The sequencing input was peripheral blood. Written as DNA, the CDR3 is TGTGCCAGCAGCGTAGTAGTAGGGGGCGGCGGGGAGCTGTTTTTT. Encoded protein: CASSVVVGGGGELFF.